This record concerns one T cell receptor (beta chain) sequence. The target of this receptor is not known. This entry is derived from a study of cytomegalovirus exposure and HLA in healthy donors (dated by TCRdb to about 2017). Describing the broader study: An earlier analysis of approximately 590 of the donors reported roughly 300 Gb of sequence data and about 100 million unique TCR beta sequences from some 180 million T cells. In an earlier analysis of roughly 580 of the donors, high-throughput TCR beta sequencing was used to judge whether each TCR beta V gene segment behaved as functional or pseudogenic. The number of donors typed differed by locus, with about 629-640 for A, B, C, DRB1 and DQB1, roughly 520 for DQA1, approximately 580 for DPA1, and approximately 470 for DPB1. Genome-wide SNP genotypes for about 60% of the roughly 670 donors were used in a later genetic analysis, which treated that subset as a discovery cohort. HLA typing covered class I and class II loci at four-digit resolution. Of the roughly 430 genotyped donors, approximately 83% fell in the genetic ancestry cluster associated with self-reported Caucasian donors. All discovery cohort repertoires had been generated on a single sequencing platform. In addition to the first cohort of about 650 subjects, a separate validation cohort of under 150 different subjects was used. Donor age, sex, ethnicity and CMV serostatus were compiled together with the repertoire data. Across around 400 genotyped donors of the cohort, an average of roughly 230,000 unique TCR beta nucleotide sequences per donor were sequenced, and 15% to 20% of those sequences were non-productive. To study patterns of TCR occurrence, a later analysis re-analyzed previously published TCR beta repertoires from hundreds of donors and added high-resolution HLA genotyping. Roughly 300 gigabases of sequencing data and 70 million to 100 million unique TCR sequences made up an early release that covered several hundred HLA-typed donors. To predict cytomegalovirus infection status, the study combined high-throughput TCR immunosequencing, statistical association of individual TCRs with disease status, and machine learning. The later analysis used no new phenotypic data to find candidate immune exposures, relying instead on TCR beta sequences and their occurrence across donors. The study was designed to test whether signatures of past pathogen exposure could be identified by cataloging public T cell receptors. Roughly 5 DR-DQ haplotypes were handled as single units for association and clustering, since linkage in the cohort was strong. Using immunosequencing, the study profiled T cell repertoires from 640 or so subjects and related those repertoires to cytomegalovirus serostatus. The study at large found these results: In a later analysis, the rate of TCR association differed among HLA loci, with DRB1 alleles having the most associated TCRs and HLA-C alleles having the fewest. An earlier analysis of 450 to 750 of the donors showed that most TCR beta V segments appeared in productive rearrangements either about 87% or about 30% of the time, which broadly matched IMGT annotations. Sequencing depth was assumed to be roughly uniform across donors in the presence/absence analyses, though that assumption may not hold. In a later genetic analysis, a missense DCLRE1C variant was associated with V-gene and J-gene trimming of TCR beta chains, and the association was replicated in an independent cohort. In a later genetic analysis, fewer N-insertions in productive TCRs were reported among donors in an Asian-associated ancestry cluster than the roughly 640-donor mean. Across donors, most TCR sequences were observed very rarely, whereas some public TCRs were present in many individuals. Because counts were too low, 15 to 20 rarely observed V segments, including chromosome 9 orphons, were excluded from the earlier analysis of roughly 580 of the donors. A further reported finding was that TCR beta sequences accurately predicted the HLA-A and HLA-B alleles for most subjects in the first cohort. A group of highly shared sequence variants was considered likely to be a technical artifact of the sequencing pipeline. The study gave a list of roughly 150 TCR beta chains associated with cytomegalovirus. Cytomegalovirus status was reported to be diagnosed by the classifier with high specificity and sensitivity in both the original and validation cohorts. Several of the top co-occurrence clusters appeared to be linked to parvovirus B19, influenza, CMV and Epstein-Barr virus, according to a later analysis. Compared with equally common non-associated chains, HLA-associated TCR beta chains in a later analysis were more clonally expanded and had lower generation probabilities. This cohort had only TCR beta chains sequenced, and the lack of alpha or paired-chain data limited which features could be detected. According to a later analysis, most CMV-associated TCR beta chains appeared to be HLA-restricted, and the HLA associations seemed to be driven largely by CMV exposure. Correlated functional status among segregating V segments might reflect linkage disequilibrium, but an unknown experimental factor could not be ruled out. In a later analysis, about 16,000 TCR beta sequences were associated with specific HLA alleles at a false discovery rate of 0.05. Immune exposure information for the cohort was limited to CMV serostatus. The authors suggested that the approach could potentially be extended to other disease states and immunological phenotypes. Because HLA typing was missing for some donors at each locus, association tests included only the typed subset. When HLA alleles, especially DR and DQ, strongly co-occurred, TCR associations were difficult to assign to individual alleles. In vitro tests confirmed that three of the cytomegalovirus-associated TCR beta chains recognize cytomegalovirus antigens.

The cohort consisted of more than 650 healthy bone marrow donors. Cohort members were all nominally healthy when sampled, although unrecorded immune exposures were likely present. The donor was CMV seronegative and belonged to the group of several hundred seronegative cohort members. A peripheral blood sample was provided by each donor, and peripheral blood mononuclear cells were used for TCR beta sequencing. The Qiagen DNeasy Blood Extraction Kit was used to extract genomic DNA from the blood cell samples. Library preparation was by the immunoSEQ multiplex PCR assay. For the multiplex PCR, a mixture combining 60 forward primers for TCR Vbeta segments and 13 reverse primers for TCR Jbeta segments was used. Amplification of the CDR3 region of rearranged TCR beta genes was performed with a multiplex PCR assay on genomic DNA. On the Illumina HiSeq System, the amplified TCR beta libraries were sequenced as 87-base-pair reads. Per the authors' processing: Across the 500 to 750 repertoires, a later analysis counted some 80 million unique TCR beta chains, roughly 11 million of which were shared by at least two donors. Raw reads were error-corrected and collapsed into unique sequences by a nearest-neighbor algorithm in which closely related sequences were merged to remove PCR and sequencing errors. CDR3 sequences were aligned to IMGT reference sequences to assign V, D and J gene segments. For a sequence to be retained, a match of at least six nucleotides to both a V gene segment and a J gene segment was required. A rearrangement counted as productive if the CDR3 had no stop codons and remained in frame with V and J, and every other rearrangement counted as non-productive. Following IMGT convention, CDR3 was defined as the stretch from the second conserved V-encoded cysteine to the conserved J-encoded phenylalanine. The earlier analysis of a few hundred of the donors excluded any sequence lacking an unambiguous match to a single V gene segment. An earlier analysis of fewer than 750 of the donors classified V segments as functional when productive rearrangements were above 56.7% and as segregating when the standard deviation between donors was above 5%. To diagnose cytomegalovirus status from the catalog of TCR beta chain sequences, a statistical classification framework was built. A later analysis assigned V and J genes by comparing TCR nucleotide sequences with IMGT/GENE-DB human TR gene sequences. The TCRdist pipeline was used in a later analysis to assign CDR3 sequences and most-parsimonious VDJ recombination scenarios. In a later analysis, each TCR beta chain was defined by its CDR3 amino acid sequence together with its V-gene family, and reads without a unique V-gene family were excluded. In a later analysis, several hundred highly shared, low-generation-probability nucleotide sequences were removed to address suspected cross-contamination and a sequencing artifact. A later analysis calculated a clonal expansion index for each public chain from normalized within-repertoire ranks of inferred template counts. Generation probabilities in a later analysis came from a VDJ recombination model fitted to out-of-frame rearrangements, and those results were checked against IGoR. In a later analysis, hypergeometric tests were used to score TCR-TCR, TCR-HLA and TCR-CMV co-occurrence, with a repertoire-size bias correction applied to TCR pairs. A later analysis estimated false discovery rates by permuting HLA or CMV assignments 20 times. In a later analysis, co-occurring TCRs were grouped using DBSCAN, with TCRdist sequence similarity added in when clustering inside HLA-allele-positive subsets. Co-occurrence clustering excluded repertoires with fewer than 30,000 or more than 120,000 public chains, plus five with anomalous nucleotide sharing. Held by TCRdb, this immuneACCESS table contains in-frame sequences only and omits some clones. Under half of the omission traces to an unresolved V gene where checked; the cause of the rest is unknown. V, J and clone size derive from that table, while D and trimming were established from the DNA sequence. This sample's table lists tens of thousands of clones. Together, the top ten hold 1.5% to 2% of the sample.

The sequenced material came from PBMCs. The TCR sequence derives from a woman in her thirties in good health and CMV-seronegative.

The nucleotides are TGTGCCAGCAGCGTAGCGACTAGCGGGGCCCAAGAGACCCAGTACTTC. This codes for CASSVATSGAQETQYF. The V and J genes are TRBV9 and TRBJ2-5; TRBD2 matches 11 bases in the middle. Relative to germline, V is missing 0 bases and J is missing 1 base, with 2 bases of the junction outside any gene match. The CDR3 contains 16 residues, cysteine and phenylalanine counted. Only CDR3 DNA remains: 48 bases, in frame from the first base. The germline V gene supplies CDR1 SGDLS and CDR2 YYNGEE.